Sequencing of this T cell receptor (beta chain) was carried out in a study of T cells expressing NK-cell markers. Study context: HCMV serostatus: most of the eight sequenced donors positive, one negative.

Study results and limitations: In several donors, these clonotypes also led the CD3+CD56-NKG2C+ fraction.

Germline CDR1 is DFQATT and CDR2 is SNEGSKA (reference sequence). The length of the CDR3 is 15 residues. Concerning this clonotype itself: Its target is unknown.

Researchers built TCR beta cDNA using 5'RACE template switching with UMIs. TCRdb re-called the 5' RACE reads and shows each CDR3 protein once, DNA omitted. This sample's table has 550,000 to 600,000 distinct CDR3 sequences. This clonotype was sampled from a man younger than 30 in good health. This chain uses TRBV20-1 with TRBJ2-3. Material: blood T cells: a sorted CD56 or NKG2C T cell subset, CD4+ or CD8+ T cells, or bulk PBMC T cells (not recorded which). The chain's CDR3 is CSATRTMGSADTQYF.